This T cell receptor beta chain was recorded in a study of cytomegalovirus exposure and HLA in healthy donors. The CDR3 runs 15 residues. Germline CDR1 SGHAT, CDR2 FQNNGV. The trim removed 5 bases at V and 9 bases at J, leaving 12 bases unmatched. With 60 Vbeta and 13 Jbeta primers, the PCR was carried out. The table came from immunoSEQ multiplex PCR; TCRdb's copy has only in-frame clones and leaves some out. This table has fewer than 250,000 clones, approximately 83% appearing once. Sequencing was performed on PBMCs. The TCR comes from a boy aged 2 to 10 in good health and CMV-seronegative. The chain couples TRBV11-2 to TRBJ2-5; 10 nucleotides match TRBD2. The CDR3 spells CASSSGGAGGGPQYF. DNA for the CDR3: TGTGCCAGCAGCAGTGGTGGAGCGGGAGGGGGGCCCCAGTACTTC.